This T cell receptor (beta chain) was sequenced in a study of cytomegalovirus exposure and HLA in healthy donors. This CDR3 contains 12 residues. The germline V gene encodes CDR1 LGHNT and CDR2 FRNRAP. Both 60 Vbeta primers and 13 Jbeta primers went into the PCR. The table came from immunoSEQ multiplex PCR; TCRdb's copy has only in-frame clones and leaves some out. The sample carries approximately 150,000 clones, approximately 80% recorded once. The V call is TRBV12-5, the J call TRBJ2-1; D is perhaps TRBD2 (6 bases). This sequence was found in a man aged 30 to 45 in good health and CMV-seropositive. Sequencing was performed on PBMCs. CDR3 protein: CAGGGVLHEQFF. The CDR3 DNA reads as TGTGCAGGTGGCGGGGTCCTGCATGAGCAGTTCTTC. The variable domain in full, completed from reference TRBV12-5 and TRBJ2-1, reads DARVTQTPRHKVTEMGQEVTMRCQPILGHNTVFWYRQTMMQGLELLAYFRNRAPLDDSGMPKDRFSAEMPDATLATLKIQPSEPRDSAVYFCAGGGVLHEQFFGPGTRLTVL.